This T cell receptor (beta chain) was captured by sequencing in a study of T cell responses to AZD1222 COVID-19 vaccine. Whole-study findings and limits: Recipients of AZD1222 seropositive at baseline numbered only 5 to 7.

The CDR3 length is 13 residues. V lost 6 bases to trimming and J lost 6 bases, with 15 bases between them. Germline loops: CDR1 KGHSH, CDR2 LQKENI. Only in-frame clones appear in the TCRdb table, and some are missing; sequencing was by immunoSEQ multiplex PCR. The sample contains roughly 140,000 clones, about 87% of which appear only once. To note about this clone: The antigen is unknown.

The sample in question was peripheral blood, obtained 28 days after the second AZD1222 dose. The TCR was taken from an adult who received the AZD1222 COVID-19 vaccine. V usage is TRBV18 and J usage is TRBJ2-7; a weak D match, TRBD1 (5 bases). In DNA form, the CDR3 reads TGTGCCAGCTCCTTATTGGACATCAGCGAGCAGTACTTC. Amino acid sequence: CASSLLDISEQYF.